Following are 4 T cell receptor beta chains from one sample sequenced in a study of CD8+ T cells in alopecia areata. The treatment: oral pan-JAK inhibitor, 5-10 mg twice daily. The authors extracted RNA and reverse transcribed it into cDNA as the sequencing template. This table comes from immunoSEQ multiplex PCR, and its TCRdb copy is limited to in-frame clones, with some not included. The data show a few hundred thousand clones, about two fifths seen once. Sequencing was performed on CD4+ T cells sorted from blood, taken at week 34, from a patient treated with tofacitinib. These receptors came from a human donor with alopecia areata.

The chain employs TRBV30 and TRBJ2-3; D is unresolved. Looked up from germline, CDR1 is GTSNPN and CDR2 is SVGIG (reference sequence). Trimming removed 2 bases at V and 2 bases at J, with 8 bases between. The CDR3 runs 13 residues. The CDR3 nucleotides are TGTGCCTGGAGTAAACAAGCCACAGATACGCAGTATTTT. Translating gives CAWSKQATDTQYF.

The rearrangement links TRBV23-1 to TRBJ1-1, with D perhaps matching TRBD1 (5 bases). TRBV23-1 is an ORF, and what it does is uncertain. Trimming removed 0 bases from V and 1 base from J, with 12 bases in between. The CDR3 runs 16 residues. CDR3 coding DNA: TGCGCCAGCAGTCAATCTGGGGGAAAATCGAACACTGAAGCTTTCTTT. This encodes CASSQSGGKSNTEAFF.

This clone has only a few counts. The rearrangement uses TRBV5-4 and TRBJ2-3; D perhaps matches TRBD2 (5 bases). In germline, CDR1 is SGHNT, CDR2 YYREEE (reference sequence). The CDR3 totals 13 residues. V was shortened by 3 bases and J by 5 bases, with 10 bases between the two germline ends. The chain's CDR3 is CASSYPRGDTQYF. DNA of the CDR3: TGTGCCAGCAGCTACCCCCGGGGAGATACGCAGTATTTT.

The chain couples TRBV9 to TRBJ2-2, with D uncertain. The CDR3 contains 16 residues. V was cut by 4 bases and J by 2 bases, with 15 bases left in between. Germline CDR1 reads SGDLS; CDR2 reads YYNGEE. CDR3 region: CASSRQDAVNTGELFF. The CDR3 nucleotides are TGTGCCAGCAGCCGTCAGGACGCAGTAAACACCGGGGAGCTGTTTTTT.